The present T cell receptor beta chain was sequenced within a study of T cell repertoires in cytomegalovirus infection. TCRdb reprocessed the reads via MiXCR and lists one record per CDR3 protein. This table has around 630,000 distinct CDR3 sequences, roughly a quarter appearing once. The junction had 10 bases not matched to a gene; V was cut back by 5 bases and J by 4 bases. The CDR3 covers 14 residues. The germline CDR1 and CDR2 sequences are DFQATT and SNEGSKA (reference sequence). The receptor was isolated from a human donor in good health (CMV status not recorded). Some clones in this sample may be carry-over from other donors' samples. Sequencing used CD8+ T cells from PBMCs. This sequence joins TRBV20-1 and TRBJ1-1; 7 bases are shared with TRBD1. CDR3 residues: CSAANYDRVTEAFF. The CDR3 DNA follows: TGCAGTGCTGCTAATTACGACAGGGTCACTGAAGCTTTCTTT.